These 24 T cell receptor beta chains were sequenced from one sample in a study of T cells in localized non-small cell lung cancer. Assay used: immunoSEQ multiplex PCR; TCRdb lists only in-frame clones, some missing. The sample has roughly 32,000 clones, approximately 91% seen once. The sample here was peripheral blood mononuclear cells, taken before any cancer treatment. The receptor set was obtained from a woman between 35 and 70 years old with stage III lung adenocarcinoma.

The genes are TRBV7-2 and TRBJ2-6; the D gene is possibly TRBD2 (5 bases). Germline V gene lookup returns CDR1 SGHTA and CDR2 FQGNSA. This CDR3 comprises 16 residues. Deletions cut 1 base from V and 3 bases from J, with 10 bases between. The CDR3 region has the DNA TGTGCCAGCAGCTTAGGCCCGAGCGGTGGGGCCAACGTCCTGACTTTC. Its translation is CASSLGPSGGANVLTF.

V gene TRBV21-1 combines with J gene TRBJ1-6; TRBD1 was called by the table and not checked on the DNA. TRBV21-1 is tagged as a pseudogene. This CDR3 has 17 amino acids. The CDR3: CASSKVEQGPYNSPLHF. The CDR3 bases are TGTGCCAGCAGCAAAGTGGAACAGGGTCCCTATAATTCACCCCTCCACTTT.

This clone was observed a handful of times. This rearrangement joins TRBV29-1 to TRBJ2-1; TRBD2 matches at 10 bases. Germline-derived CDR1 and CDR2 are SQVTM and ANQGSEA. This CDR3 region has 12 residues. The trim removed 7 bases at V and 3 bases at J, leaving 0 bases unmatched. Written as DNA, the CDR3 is TGCAGCGGGACTAGCGGCTACAATGAGCAGTTCTTC. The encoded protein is CSGTSGYNEQFF.

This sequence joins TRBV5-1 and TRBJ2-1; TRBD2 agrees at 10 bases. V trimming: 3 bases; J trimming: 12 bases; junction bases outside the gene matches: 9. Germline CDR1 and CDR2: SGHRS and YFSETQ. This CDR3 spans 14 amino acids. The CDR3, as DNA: TGCGCCAGCAGCTCCCGGACTAGCGGAGTGGGGCAGTTCTTC. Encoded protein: CASSSRTSGVGQFF.

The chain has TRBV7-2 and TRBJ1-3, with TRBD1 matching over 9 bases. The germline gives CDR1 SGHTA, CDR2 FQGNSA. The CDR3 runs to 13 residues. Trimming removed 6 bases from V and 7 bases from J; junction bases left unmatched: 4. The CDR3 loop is CASSPDRGNTIYF. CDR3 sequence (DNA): TGTGCCAGCAGTCCAGACAGGGGGAACACCATATATTTT.

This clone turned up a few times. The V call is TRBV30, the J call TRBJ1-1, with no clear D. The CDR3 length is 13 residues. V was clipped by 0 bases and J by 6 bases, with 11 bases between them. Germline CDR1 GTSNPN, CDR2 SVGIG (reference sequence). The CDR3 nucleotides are TGTGCCTGGAGTGTAAGGGTAAGCTCTGAAGCTTTCTTT. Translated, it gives CAWSVRVSSEAFF. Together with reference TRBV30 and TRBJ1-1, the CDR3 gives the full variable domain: SQTIHQWPATLVQPVGSPLSLECTVEGTSNPNLYWYRQAAGRGLQLLFYSVGIGQISSEVPQNLSASRPQDRQFILSSKKLLLSDSGFYLCAWSVRVSSEAFFGQGTRLTVV.

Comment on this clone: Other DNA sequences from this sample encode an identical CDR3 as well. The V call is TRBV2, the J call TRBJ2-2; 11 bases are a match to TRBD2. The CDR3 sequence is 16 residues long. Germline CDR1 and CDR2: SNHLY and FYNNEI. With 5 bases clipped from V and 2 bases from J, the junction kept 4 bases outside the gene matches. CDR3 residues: CASSILAGANTGELFF. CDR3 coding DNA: TGTGCCAGCAGTATACTAGCGGGGGCCAACACCGGGGAGCTGTTTTTT.

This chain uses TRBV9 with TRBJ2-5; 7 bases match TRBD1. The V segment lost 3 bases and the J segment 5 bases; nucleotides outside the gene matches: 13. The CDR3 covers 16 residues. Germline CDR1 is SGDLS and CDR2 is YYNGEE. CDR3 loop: CASSGSIGGITETQYF. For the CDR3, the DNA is TGTGCCAGCAGCGGGTCTATAGGGGGCATAACGGAGACCCAGTACTTC.

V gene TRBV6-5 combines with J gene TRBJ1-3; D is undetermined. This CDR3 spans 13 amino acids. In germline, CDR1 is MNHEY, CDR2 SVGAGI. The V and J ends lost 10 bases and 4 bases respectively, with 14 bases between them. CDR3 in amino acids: CAILWGRGNTIYF. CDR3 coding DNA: TGTGCCATCCTATGGGGTAGAGGAAACACCATATATTTT.

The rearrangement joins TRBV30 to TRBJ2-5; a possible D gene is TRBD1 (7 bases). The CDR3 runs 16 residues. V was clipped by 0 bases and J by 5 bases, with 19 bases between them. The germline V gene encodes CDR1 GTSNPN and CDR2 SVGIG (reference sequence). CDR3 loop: CAWSVGGGRVGETQYF. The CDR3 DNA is TGTGCCTGGAGTGTAGGAGGGGGCCGGGTTGGGGAGACCCAGTACTTC.

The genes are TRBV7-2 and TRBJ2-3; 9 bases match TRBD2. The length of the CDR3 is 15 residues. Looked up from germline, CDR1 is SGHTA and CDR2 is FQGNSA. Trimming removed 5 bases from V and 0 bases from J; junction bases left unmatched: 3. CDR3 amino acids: CASSRSGSSTDTQYF. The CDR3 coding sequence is TGTGCCAGCAGCCGTAGCGGGAGTAGCACAGATACGCAGTATTTT.

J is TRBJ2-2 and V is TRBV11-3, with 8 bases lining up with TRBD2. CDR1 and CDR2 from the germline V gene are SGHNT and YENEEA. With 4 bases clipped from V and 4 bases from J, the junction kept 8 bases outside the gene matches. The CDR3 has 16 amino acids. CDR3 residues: CASSSRGGLSTGELFF. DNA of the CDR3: TGTGCCAGCAGCTCCCGCGGGGGGCTGAGCACCGGGGAGCTGTTTTTT. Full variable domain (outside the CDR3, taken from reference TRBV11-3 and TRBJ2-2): EAGVVQSPRYKIIEKKQPVAFWCNPISGHNTLYWYLQNLGQGPELLIRYENEEAVDDSQLPKDRFSAERLKGVDSTLKIQPAELGDSAVYLCASSSRGGLSTGELFFGEGSRLTVL.

CDR3 bases: TGCGCCAGCAGCTTGGTAGAGACTAGCACAGATACGCAGTATTTT. Protein product: CASSLVETSTDTQYF. The chain is built from TRBV5-1 and TRBJ2-3; D gene ambiguous. V lost 0 bases, J lost 0 bases, and 8 bases lay in between. CDR3 length: 15 residues. Germline V lookup: CDR1 SGHRS, CDR2 YFSETQ.

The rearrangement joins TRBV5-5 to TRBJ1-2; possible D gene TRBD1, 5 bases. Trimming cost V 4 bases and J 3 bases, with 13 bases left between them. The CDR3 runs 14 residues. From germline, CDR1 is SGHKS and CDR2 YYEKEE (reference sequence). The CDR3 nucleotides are TGTGCCAGCAGCCTCAGACAGTTTGACTATGGCTACACCTTC. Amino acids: CASSLRQFDYGYTF.

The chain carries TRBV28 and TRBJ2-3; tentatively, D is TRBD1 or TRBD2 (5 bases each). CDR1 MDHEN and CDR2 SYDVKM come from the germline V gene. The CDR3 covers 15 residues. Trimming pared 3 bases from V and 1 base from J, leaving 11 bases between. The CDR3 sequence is CASSFWGTGTDTQYF. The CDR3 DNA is TGTGCCAGCAGTTTCTGGGGGACGGGCACAGATACGCAGTATTTT.

The CDR3 DNA is TGTGCCAGTAGTATACAGGGGAAGGGGATGAACACTGAAGCTTTCTTT. This encodes CASSIQGKGMNTEAFF. The V and J genes are TRBV19 and TRBJ1-1, with D maybe TRBD1 (6 bases). CDR1 and CDR2 from the germline V gene are LNHDA and SQIVND (reference sequence). This CDR3 is 16 amino acids long. With 2 bases removed from V and 0 bases from J, the gap between germline ends came to 13 bases.

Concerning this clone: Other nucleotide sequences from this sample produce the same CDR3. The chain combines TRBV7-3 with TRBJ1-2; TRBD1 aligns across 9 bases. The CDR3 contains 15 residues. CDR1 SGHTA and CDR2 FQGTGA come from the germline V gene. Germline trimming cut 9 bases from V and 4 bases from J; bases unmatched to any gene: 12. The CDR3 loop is CASSGDRVGSYGYTF. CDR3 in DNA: TGTGCCAGTAGCGGGGACAGGGTAGGGAGCTATGGCTACACCTTC.

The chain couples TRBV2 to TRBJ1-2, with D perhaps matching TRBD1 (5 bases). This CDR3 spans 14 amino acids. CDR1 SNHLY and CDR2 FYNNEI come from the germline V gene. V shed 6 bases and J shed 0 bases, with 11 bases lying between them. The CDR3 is CASSAGKANYGYTF. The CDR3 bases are TGTGCCAGCAGCGCAGGGAAAGCTAACTATGGCTACACCTTC.

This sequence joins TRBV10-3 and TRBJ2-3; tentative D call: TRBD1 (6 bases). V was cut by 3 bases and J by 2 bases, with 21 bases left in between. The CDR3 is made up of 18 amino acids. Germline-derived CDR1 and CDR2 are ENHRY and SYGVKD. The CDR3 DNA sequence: TGTGCCATCAGTGATACTTCAGGGGCCGGGACCTTCACAGATACGCAGTATTTT. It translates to CAISDTSGAGTFTDTQYF.

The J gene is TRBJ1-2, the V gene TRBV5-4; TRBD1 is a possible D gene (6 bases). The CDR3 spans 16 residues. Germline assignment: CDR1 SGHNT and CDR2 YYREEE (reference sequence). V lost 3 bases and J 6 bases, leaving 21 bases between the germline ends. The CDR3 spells CASSSPGEQGRNGYTF. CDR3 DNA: TGTGCCAGCAGCTCACCTGGTGAACAGGGAAGAAATGGCTACACCTTC.

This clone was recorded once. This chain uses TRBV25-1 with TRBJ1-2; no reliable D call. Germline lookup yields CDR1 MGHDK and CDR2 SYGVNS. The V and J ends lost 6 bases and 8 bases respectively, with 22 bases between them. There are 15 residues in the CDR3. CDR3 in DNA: TGTGCCAGCAGCTCTACCTCGGGCCCCCGGAGGGGCTACACCTTC. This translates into CASSSTSGPRRGYTF.

Here the CDR3 reads CASADYEQYF. The CDR3 bases are TGTGCCAGCGCGGATTACGAGCAGTACTTC. The genes are TRBV2 and TRBJ2-7; D remains unclear. The V and J ends lost 8 bases and 4 bases respectively, with 6 bases between them. Germline CDR1 and CDR2: SNHLY and FYNNEI. The CDR3 length is 10 residues.

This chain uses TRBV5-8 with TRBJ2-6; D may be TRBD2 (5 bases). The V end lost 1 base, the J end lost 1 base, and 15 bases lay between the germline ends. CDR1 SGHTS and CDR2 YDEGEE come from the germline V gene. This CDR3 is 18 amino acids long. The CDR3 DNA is TGTGCCAGCAGCTTGACGCGGAGGACCCGGTCTGGGGCCAACGTCCTGACTTTC. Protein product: CASSLTRRTRSGANVLTF.

The CDR3 spells CASSLGYGGRETQYF. The CDR3 DNA follows: TGTGCCAGCAGCTTAGGGTACGGGGGTAGGGAGACCCAGTACTTC. The chain couples TRBV11-3 to TRBJ2-5, with D maybe TRBD2 (6 bases). CDR3 length: 15 residues. CDR1 is SGHNT and CDR2 is YENEEA in the germline V gene. Trimming pared 1 base from V and 5 bases from J, leaving 14 bases between. Supplemented by reference TRBV11-3 and TRBJ2-5, the full variable domain reads EAGVVQSPRYKIIEKKQPVAFWCNPISGHNTLYWYLQNLGQGPELLIRYENEEAVDDSQLPKDRFSAERLKGVDSTLKIQPAELGDSAVYLCASSLGYGGRETQYFGPGTRLLVL.